Given below is one TCR beta chain in context. This sample is part of a study of blood T cell repertoires in COVID-19. For the study at large: PBMCs, B-cell-depleted T cells, or T cells were the source of the cDNA or gDNA that made up the material.

The CDR3 runs to 17 residues. The germline V gene has CDR1 LNHDA and CDR2 SQIVND (reference sequence). Trimming cost V 1 base and J 1 base; bases outside gene matches: 5. As originally analysed: Quantification of nucleated cells was approximated via reference gene primer amplification. Sequencing used immunoSEQ multiplex PCR; TCRdb keeps in-frame clones, though not all of them. V and J calls and clone size follow that table, whereas D and trimming were derived from the DNA. The profile shows 360,000 or so clones, roughly 86% of them singletons. The cohort comprised adults aged roughly 18 to 90 years residing in under 30 US areas. Individuals in the exposed group had encountered a COVID-19 case within 2 weeks preceding study entry.

The TCR originated in a woman in her twenties or thirties who had been exposed to COVID-19. The sample taken for sequencing was PBMCs or T cells enriched from blood (not recorded which). This sequence joins TRBV19 and TRBJ2-1; 9 nucleotides line up with TRBD1. In nucleotides, the CDR3 is TGTGCCAGTAGTATAGTCCGGGACAGGGAGTCCTACAATGAGCAGTTCTTC. This translates into CASSIVRDRESYNEQFF.